This entry lists 21 T cell receptor beta chains sequenced from one sample in a study of PD-1 blockade in classical Hodgkin lymphoma. Some clones are missing from TCRdb's copy, which holds only in-frame ones; the method was immunoSEQ multiplex PCR. Of fewer than 40,000 clones in the sample, approximately 94% are singletons; the top ten hold 2.3%. Sample time point: newly diagnosed, previously untreated cHL patient sample. The sequenced sample was peripheral blood mononuclear cells (PBMCs). The source of these receptors is a human donor with classical Hodgkin lymphoma.

The rearrangement links TRBV19 to TRBJ2-3; 8 bases align to TRBD1. Trimming took 6 bases from V and 7 from J; bases not matched to a gene: 9. The CDR3 consists of 14 residues. Looked up from germline, CDR1 is LNHDA and CDR2 is SQIVND (reference sequence). The CDR3 DNA is TGTGCCAGTAGACAGGGGGTAGGTGTGAATACGCAGTATTTT. Protein sequence: CASRQGVGVNTQYF.

The chain links TRBV23-1 to TRBJ2-4; D remains ambiguous. TRBV23-1 is known as an ORF, though its function is uncertain. The CDR3 is 14 residues long. The V and J ends lost 6 bases and 0 bases respectively, with 9 bases between them. The CDR3 coding sequence is TGCGCCAGCAGCGGAGTACTAGCCAAAAACATTCAGTACTTC. Its translation is CASSGVLAKNIQYF.

The CDR3 nucleotides are TGTGCCAGCAGCGCACGACAGGGAGGGAATGAGCAGTTCTTC. This translates into CASSARQGGNEQFF. V and J are TRBV9 and TRBJ2-1; D possibly matches TRBD1 or TRBD2 (7 bases each). Between the trimmed V and J ends, which lost 3 bases and 7 bases, there was a span of 14 bases. Germline loops: CDR1 SGDLS, CDR2 YYNGEE. The CDR3 sequence is 14 residues long.

The rearrangement joins TRBV2 to TRBJ2-2; D ambiguous. This CDR3 comprises 14 residues. Germline-derived CDR1 and CDR2 are SNHLY and FYNNEI. Trimming took off 5 bases at V and 5 bases at J, with 12 bases between the two ends. The CDR3, as DNA: TGTGCCAGCAGTTATGTGGTCTCGACCGGGGAGCTGTTTTTT. Translating it yields CASSYVVSTGELFF.

The chain combines TRBV29-1 with TRBJ2-5, with D maybe TRBD2 (6 bases). Germline assignment: CDR1 SQVTM and CDR2 ANQGSEA. V lost 1 base and J lost 1, with 16 bases in between. The CDR3 has 16 residues. The CDR3 sequence: CSVEGIRERIQETQYF. CDR3 coding DNA: TGCAGCGTTGAAGGGATTCGGGAGAGGATCCAAGAGACCCAGTACTTC.

V and J are TRBV7-2 and TRBJ2-6; 8 nucleotides line up with TRBD1. The CDR3 runs to 18 residues. The V gene end was trimmed by 5 bases and the J gene end by 1 base; junction bases not matched to a gene: 10. The germline V gene has CDR1 SGHTA and CDR2 FQGNSA. DNA of the CDR3: TGTGCCAGCAGCACCCGGACAGGGATGGGATCTGGGGCCAACGTCCTGACTTTC. Translated: CASSTRTGMGSGANVLTF. The full variable domain, its missing parts supplied by reference TRBV7-2 and TRBJ2-6, is GAGVSQSPSNKVTEKGKDVELRCDPISGHTALYWYRQSLGQGLEFLIYFQGNSAPDKSGLPSDRFSAERTGGSVSTLTIQRTQQEDSAVYLCASSTRTGMGSGANVLTFGAGSRLTVL.

This clone has only one observation. V usage is TRBV7-9 and J usage is TRBJ2-1; tentatively, D is TRBD1 (5 bases). Trimming cost V 0 bases and J 11 bases, with 11 bases left between them. The CDR3 loop spans 13 amino acids. In germline, CDR1 is SEHNR, CDR2 FQNEAQ (reference sequence). CDR3 residues: CASSLALRGQQFF. The CDR3 DNA reads as TGTGCCAGCAGCTTAGCGCTAAGGGGCCAGCAGTTCTTC. Together with reference TRBV7-9 and TRBJ2-1, the CDR3 gives the full variable domain: DTGVSQNPRHKITKRGQNVTFRCDPISEHNRLYWYRQTLGQGPEFLTYFQNEAQLEKSRLLSDRFSAERPKGSFSTLEIQRTEQGDSAMYLCASSLALRGQQFFGPGTRLTVL.

This chain connects TRBV21-1 to TRBJ1-5; TRBD1 was called by the table and not checked on the DNA. TRBV21-1 is a pseudogene segment. The CDR3 is 15 amino acids. The CDR3 sequence: CASSKNSYSNQPQHF. The CDR3 bases are TGTGCCAGCAGCAAAAACAGTTATAGCAATCAGCCCCAGCATTTT.

The chain joins TRBV19 to TRBJ2-1; 7 nucleotides align to TRBD2. This CDR3 is 14 amino acids long. Germline CDR1 is LNHDA and CDR2 is SQIVND (reference sequence). V lost 8 bases and J lost 4; bases outside the gene matches: 8. In DNA, the CDR3 is TGTGCCAGTTCTCCCCGGGACTATTACAATGAGCAGTTCTTC. Residues: CASSPRDYYNEQFF. Full variable domain (remainder filled in from reference TRBV19 and TRBJ2-1): DGGITQSPKYLFRKEGQNVTLSCEQNLNHDAMYWYRQDPGQGLRLIYYSQIVNDFQKGDIAEGYSVSREKKESFPLTVTSAQKNPTAFYLCASSPRDYYNEQFFGPGTRLTVL.

The rearrangement links TRBV2 to TRBJ2-1, with 7 nucleotides matching TRBD1. The CDR3 length is 13 residues. CDR1 is SNHLY and CDR2 is FYNNEI in the germline V gene. V was clipped by 9 bases and J by 3 bases; unmatched bases: 5. CDR3 amino acids: CASARDSYNEQFF. The CDR3 DNA is TGTGCCAGTGCCAGGGACAGCTACAATGAGCAGTTCTTC.

This sequence joins TRBV11-2 and TRBJ2-2, with D perhaps matching TRBD1 (6 bases). From germline, CDR1 is SGHAT and CDR2 FQNNGV. The CDR3 contains 16 residues. Trimming took off 4 bases at V and 6 bases at J, with 18 bases between the two ends. CDR3 amino acids: CASSSLDLGGPGELFF. The CDR3 DNA sequence: TGTGCCAGCAGCTCGTTAGATTTAGGGGGACCCGGGGAGCTGTTTTTT.

Here the CDR3 DNA reads TGCAGCGTTGAAGGGGATCCGGAGACCCAGTACTTC. Translation gives CSVEGDPETQYF. The rearrangement joins TRBV29-1 to TRBJ2-5, with D unclear. V lost 1 base and J lost 5, with 8 bases in between. This CDR3 is built from 12 residues. Germline V gives CDR1 SQVTM, CDR2 ANQGSEA.

V gene TRBV9 combines with J gene TRBJ1-2; unclear D gene. This CDR3 contains 15 residues. Per the germline V gene, CDR1 is SGDLS and CDR2 is YYNGEE. Trimming shortened V by 4 bases and J by 4 bases, and 17 bases separated the two germline ends. The CDR3 DNA is TGTGCCAGCAGCCCCCCTTTGGGCCAGACCTATGGCTACACCTTC. It specifies CASSPPLGQTYGYTF.

The chain is built from TRBV19 and TRBJ1-2, with TRBD1 matching over 11 bases. Germline V gives CDR1 LNHDA, CDR2 SQIVND (reference sequence). Trimming cost V 5 bases and J 4 bases; bases outside gene matches: 6. This CDR3 is built from 15 residues. CDR3: CASSPGTGGSYGYTF. CDR3 nucleotide sequence: TGTGCCAGTAGTCCTGGGACAGGGGGTAGCTATGGCTACACCTTC.

The chain carries TRBV5-8 and TRBJ2-3; 9 bases are a match to TRBD2. This CDR3 has 14 amino acids. Germline V gives CDR1 SGHTS, CDR2 YDEGEE. After removal of 0 bases from V and 5 bases from J, the junction contained 1 base not matched to a gene. The CDR3 nucleotides read TGTGCCAGCAGCTTGGGACTAGCGGTAGATACGCAGTATTTT. Translation: CASSLGLAVDTQYF.

The chain joins TRBV5-5 to TRBJ2-7; weak D call: TRBD1 (6 bases). The germline V and J ends were trimmed by 4 bases and 0 bases, with 17 bases remaining between them. The CDR3 covers 16 residues. The V gene's germline CDR1 is SGHKS and CDR2 YYEKEE (reference sequence). The CDR3 reads CASSPARQAGSYEQYF. In DNA, the CDR3 is TGTGCCAGCAGCCCCGCGCGACAGGCCGGCTCCTACGAGCAGTACTTC.

The chain combines TRBV18 with TRBJ1-5, with D unresolved. The V and J ends lost 2 bases and 4 bases respectively, with 6 bases between them. Per germline, CDR1 KGHSH and CDR2 LQKENI. This CDR3 comprises 13 residues. CDR3 sequence reads: CASSPEGNQPQHF. The CDR3 DNA reads as TGTGCCAGCTCACCAGAGGGAAATCAGCCCCAGCATTTT.

The chain combines TRBV27 with TRBJ2-1; D is undetermined. In germline, CDR1 is MNHEY, CDR2 SMNVEV (reference sequence). This CDR3 spans 13 amino acids. Trimming removed 2 bases from V and 4 bases from J, with 6 bases in between. CDR3 loop: CASSLSSYNEQFF. The CDR3 bases are TGTGCCAGCAGTTTAAGTTCGTACAATGAGCAGTTCTTC.

This clone appeared a few times. This chain uses TRBV4-1 with TRBJ1-5; possible D gene TRBD1, 5 bases. The CDR3 consists of 16 residues. Germline CDR1 is MGHRA and CDR2 is YSYEKL. V was cut by 1 base and J by 6 bases, with 16 bases left in between. The CDR3 loop reads CASSQVGLGPRQPQHF. The CDR3, as DNA: TGCGCCAGCAGCCAAGTAGGACTGGGACCTCGTCAGCCCCAGCATTTT.

The chain uses TRBV2 and TRBJ2-1; no firm D call. The CDR3 totals 11 residues. Between the trimmed V and J ends, which lost 4 bases and 9 bases, there was a span of 7 bases. The V gene's germline CDR1 is SNHLY and CDR2 FYNNEI. The DNA of the CDR3 is TGTGCCAGCAGTGTCGACGGTGAGCAGTTCTTC. Translated: CASSVDGEQFF.

The J gene is TRBJ1-1, the V gene TRBV5-8, with TRBD1 matching 9 bases. The CDR3 loop spans 15 amino acids. Germline loops: CDR1 SGHTS, CDR2 YDEGEE. V lost 0 bases to trimming and J lost 1 base; unmatched junction nucleotides: 1. CDR3 in amino acids: CASSLAGQGNTEAFF. CDR3 DNA: TGTGCCAGCAGCTTGGCGGGACAGGGGAACACTGAAGCTTTCTTT.